The rows below give T cell receptor beta chains drawn from one sample of a study of cytomegalovirus exposure and HLA in healthy donors. TCRdb's copy holds only in-frame clones and misses some; the assay was immunoSEQ multiplex PCR. The profile covers around 130,000 clones, with roughly 78% appearing a single time and roughly 5% taken by the ten largest. What was sequenced was PBMCs. The receptors were sampled from a man aged 30 to 39 in good health and CMV-seronegative. Each CDR3 is given with its conserved first and last residue. D genes are given only for firm matches.

V gene	J gene	D gene	CDR3 protein
TRBV6-6	TRBJ2-7	-	CASSNSPSGYEQYF
TRBV28	TRBJ2-7	TRBD1	CASSSYLGQGTHEQYF
TRBV15	TRBJ2-7	TRBD2	CATSREMREGFYEQYF
TRBV2	TRBJ1-1	-	CASRASTEAFF
TRBV9	TRBJ2-3	TRBD2	CASSPYSGGTSGTQYF
TRBV4-1	TRBJ2-3	TRBD2	CASSLRGGDTDTQYF
TRBV5-1	TRBJ1-4	-	CASSLEGFGEKLFF
TRBV15	TRBJ1-5	TRBD1	CATSRGQASNQPQHF
TRBV27	TRBJ2-1	TRBD2	CASSRASGGYNEQFF
TRBV5-6	TRBJ2-7	-	CASSSQGRYEQYF
TRBV4-3	TRBJ1-1	-	CASSQDPRAPEAFF
TRBV2	TRBJ2-7	TRBD2	CASSERLAAYEQYF
TRBV5-6	TRBJ1-6	TRBD1	CASSDGTGGRSPLHF
TRBV4-3	TRBJ2-7	-	CASSQDDGAYEQYF
TRBV4-3	TRBJ1-5	-	CASSQGPTVTYQPQHF
TRBV29-1	TRBJ2-7	-	CSVVIWGGSYEQYF
TRBV27	TRBJ2-1	-	CASSSRQGINNEQFF
TRBV6-6	TRBJ2-7	-	CASSSPAARIYEQYF
TRBV4-3	TRBJ2-3	-	CASSQAVGPNTQYF
TRBV11-2	TRBJ2-2	-	CASSRLTRGTGELFF
TRBV6-5	TRBJ2-1	-	CASRMDSLSYNEQFF
TRBV7-9	TRBJ1-2	TRBD1	CASSPGQAGYTF
TRBV29-1	TRBJ2-1	-	CSGVGGSYNEQFF
TRBV27	TRBJ1-5	-	CASSLSARVGDQPQHF
TRBV7-8	TRBJ2-7	-	CASSHAGLNYEQYF
TRBV7-8	TRBJ1-2	-	CASSLEWGLNYGYTF
TRBV21-1	TRBJ2-7	-	CASSKEKRGSSYEQYF
TRBV27	TRBJ2-7	TRBD2	CASSFSGSWEQYF
TRBV5-1	TRBJ1-2	-	CASSSLTDKDGYTF
TRBV7-8	TRBJ1-5	TRBD1	CASSLTGQGNQPQHF
TRBV28	TRBJ1-5	TRBD1	CASSAAGTGVRNQPQHF
TRBV27	TRBJ2-7	TRBD2	CASSLTSPSYEQYF
TRBV7-9	TRBJ2-5	-	CASAPGREEETQYF
TRBV30	TRBJ2-2	-	CAWSVYRNTGELFF
TRBV5-1	TRBJ2-7	TRBD1	CASSLWDRANYEQYF
TRBV2	TRBJ1-4	TRBD1	CASSGQGINEKLFF
TRBV28	TRBJ2-5	-	CATSRGYFQETQYF
TRBV7-2	TRBJ2-7	TRBD2	CASSLRAGRETYEQYF
TRBV18	TRBJ2-1	TRBD2	CASSEDLAGVHEQFF
TRBV18	TRBJ2-7	TRBD1	CASSPQGQGAEQYF
TRBV7-9	TRBJ2-1	TRBD2	CASSPLSGESIVYNEQFF
TRBV5-1	TRBJ2-3	-	CASSLSTGADTQYF
TRBV7-8	TRBJ1-1	-	CASSLAGMNTEAFF
TRBV9	TRBJ1-5	-	CASSAQGDSNQPQHF
TRBV10-3	TRBJ1-2	-	CAISEYSGEGIQGYTF
TRBV4-3	TRBJ2-6	TRBD1	CASSRGGQAANVLTF
TRBV5-4	TRBJ2-1	TRBD2	CASSPGLAGGYNEQFF
TRBV18	TRBJ2-7	-	CASSPEGGGSYEQYF
TRBV19	TRBJ2-1	TRBD2	CASSSLAGGSYNEQFF
TRBV2	TRBJ1-2	-	CASSENGKYGYTF